This entry lists 32 T cell receptor beta chains sequenced from one sample in a study of blood T cell repertoires in COVID-19. Sequenced by immunoSEQ multiplex PCR; TCRdb stores in-frame clones only, minus some. The data hold about 260,000 clones, with about nine tenths observed a single time. The sequenced material came from peripheral blood. The receptors come from a person between 18 and 35 years old with COVID-19, enrolled during active disease.

The gene calls are TRBV7-3 and TRBJ1-1; D is unclear. Germline V gene lookup returns CDR1 SGHTA and CDR2 FQGTGA. This CDR3 spans 13 amino acids. V lost 5 bases and J lost 1, with 8 bases in between. The CDR3 region is CASSPGANTEAFF. CDR3 in DNA: TGTGCCAGCAGCCCGGGAGCGAACACTGAAGCTTTCTTT.

This chain joins TRBV13 and TRBJ2-2; 15 positions match TRBD2. With 4 bases clipped from V and 5 bases from J, the junction kept 2 bases outside the gene matches. CDR1 PRHDT and CDR2 FYEKMQ come from the germline V gene (reference sequence). The CDR3 is made up of 16 amino acids. The CDR3: CASSSGLAGGTGELFF. The CDR3 DNA sequence: TGTGCCAGCAGCTCTGGACTAGCGGGAGGGACCGGGGAGCTGTTTTTT.

This chain connects TRBV12-3 or TRBV12-4 to TRBJ2-5; TRBD2 is a possible D gene (6 bases). Trimming cost V 6 bases and J 2 bases, with 10 bases left between them. This CDR3 contains 13 residues. For the CDR3, the DNA is TGTGCCAGCAGGATAGCGGCACAAGAGACCCAGTACTTC. It translates to CASRIAAQETQYF.

The chain carries TRBV7-6 and TRBJ2-1, with a tentative D call TRBD2 (5 bases). Deletions cut 0 bases from V and 0 bases from J, with 9 bases between. The CDR3 is 16 amino acids. Germline V gene sequence: CDR1 SGHVS, CDR2 FNYEAQ. The CDR3 nucleotides read TGTGCCAGCAGCTTAGCCGGGAACCCCTCCTACAATGAGCAGTTCTTC. This encodes CASSLAGNPSYNEQFF. Looking up the rest from reference TRBV7-6 and TRBJ2-1 gives the full variable domain: GAGVSQSPRYKVTKRGQDVALRCDPISGHVSLYWYRQALGQGPEFLTYFNYEAQQDKSGLPNDRFSAERPEGSISTLTIQRTEQRDSAMYRCASSLAGNPSYNEQFFGPGTRLTVL.

This clone appeared a single time. The chain joins TRBV7-9 to TRBJ2-2; D is possibly TRBD1 (6 bases). CDR1 is SEHNR and CDR2 is FQNEAQ in the germline V gene (reference sequence). The V and J ends lost 10 bases and 6 bases respectively, with 21 bases between them. The CDR3 is 15 amino acids. DNA of the CDR3: TGTGCCAACATACTTCCTCGAGGGGGAGCCGGGGAGCTGTTTTTT. It is translated as CANILPRGGAGELFF.

V usage is TRBV5-8 and J usage is TRBJ1-4; D call uncertain. This CDR3 is 15 amino acids long. V was clipped by 0 bases and J by 0 bases, with 6 bases between them. CDR1 is SGHTS, CDR2 YDEGEE, per germline. CDR3 sequence (DNA): TGTGCCAGCAGCTTGGCAGAAGCAACTAATGAAAAACTGTTTTTT. Protein product: CASSLAEATNEKLFF.

This sequence joins TRBV30 and TRBJ1-2; 8 bases are a match to TRBD1. Germline CDR1 GTSNPN, CDR2 SVGIG (reference sequence). The J segment lost 4 bases and the V segment lost 2 bases, leaving 3 bases of the junction unmatched. This CDR3 spans 13 amino acids. The CDR3, as DNA: TGTGCCTGGAGTCAAACAGGGGGCTATGGCTACACCTTC. The encoded protein is CAWSQTGGYGYTF.

The chain employs TRBV10-3 and TRBJ2-3; TRBD1 agrees at 9 bases. There are 16 residues in the CDR3. Looked up from germline, CDR1 is ENHRY and CDR2 is SYGVKD. Trimming at V came to 3 bases and at J to 4 bases, leaving 8 bases not matched to a gene. The CDR3 sequence is CAISDTPGQGADTQYF. CDR3 nucleotide sequence: TGTGCCATCAGTGATACCCCGGGACAGGGAGCAGATACGCAGTATTTT.

V and J are TRBV6-1 and TRBJ1-2; the D is unclear. This CDR3 has 18 amino acids. With 1 base removed from V and 1 base from J, the gap between germline ends came to 19 bases. CDR1 MNHNS and CDR2 SASEGT come from the germline V gene. The CDR3 sequence: CASSEGLWESLFNYGYTF. CDR3 DNA: TGTGCCAGCAGTGAAGGGTTATGGGAGAGCCTCTTTAACTATGGCTACACCTTC.

The chain employs TRBV6-5 and TRBJ2-7, with 10 bases identical to TRBD2. The germline CDR1 and CDR2 sequences are MNHEY and SVGAGI. This CDR3 contains 15 residues. The V segment lost 2 bases and the J segment 6 bases; nucleotides outside the gene matches: 7. CDR3 amino acids: CASSYSLAGAGEQYF. The CDR3 DNA follows: TGTGCCAGCAGTTACAGCCTAGCGGGAGCCGGCGAGCAGTACTTC.

Note on this clone: The CDR3 ends on some other residue instead of the conserved phenylalanine or tryptophan, so this is likely a read error. It is unclear where the CDR3 begins or ends on the DNA, so no DNA is shown, and the CDR3 is as TCRdb lists it. The chain is built from TRBV30 and TRBJ2-2; TRBD1 is the table's D call, not checked against the DNA. Germline CDR1 is GTSNPN and CDR2 is SVGIG (reference sequence). The CDR3 extends over 12 residues, inclusive of both ends. The CDR3 loop reads CAWSLGGPGQPG.

The V and J genes are TRBV7-9 and TRBJ1-2, with 12 bases lining up with TRBD1. Germline assignment: CDR1 SEHNR and CDR2 FQNEAQ (reference sequence). V lost 2 bases, J lost 4 bases, and 2 bases stayed unmatched. The CDR3 spans 15 residues. The CDR3 nucleotides are TGTGCCAGCAGCTTAATGGGACAGGGGGCCTATGGCTACACCTTC. Translation: CASSLMGQGAYGYTF.

V usage is TRBV30 and J usage is TRBJ2-1; 7 bases agree with TRBD2. Germline CDR1 GTSNPN, CDR2 SVGIG (reference sequence). The CDR3 extends over 13 amino acids. V dropped 1 base and J dropped 9; count of bases not matched to a gene: 6. This CDR3 is CAWSGLPGGEQFF. DNA of the CDR3: TGTGCCTGGAGTGGACTCCCGGGGGGTGAGCAGTTCTTC.

The V call is TRBV7-3, the J call TRBJ2-2; 9 nucleotides line up with TRBD2. The CDR3 covers 16 residues. The germline gives CDR1 SGHTA, CDR2 FQGTGA. V lost 4 bases to trimming and J lost 7 bases; unmatched junction nucleotides: 10. CDR3 sequence (DNA): TGTGCCAGCAGCTCTTCTAGCGGGAACGGGGTCGGGGAGCTGTTTTTT. It is translated as CASSSSSGNGVGELFF.

The chain links TRBV6-2 or TRBV6-3 to TRBJ2-4; 9 bases are a match to TRBD1. The germline gives CDR1 MNHEY, CDR2 SVGEGT. The CDR3 length is 14 residues. The V gene end was trimmed by 5 bases and the J gene end by 4 bases; junction bases not matched to a gene: 3. The CDR3 DNA reads as TGTGCCAGCAGTCGGACAGGGGAAAAAAACATTCAGTACTTC. Translated, it gives CASSRTGEKNIQYF.

CDR3 region: CASSSGTQNTEAFF. DNA of the CDR3: TGTGCCAGCAGCTCCGGGACACAGAACACTGAAGCTTTCTTT. The V gene is TRBV3-1 (or the pseudogene TRBV3-2), the J gene TRBJ1-1; tentatively, D is TRBD1 (6 bases). The CDR3 runs 14 residues. The V gene lost 5 bases and the J gene lost 1 base, with 11 bases spanning the gap. Germline V gives CDR1 LGHDT, CDR2 YNNKEL (reference sequence).

This clone was counted once. The V gene is TRBV19, the J gene TRBJ2-7; TRBD1 agrees at 8 bases. Germline assignment: CDR1 LNHDA and CDR2 SQIVND (reference sequence). The J segment lost 2 bases and the V segment lost 4 bases, leaving 13 bases of the junction unmatched. There are 17 residues in the CDR3. This CDR3 reads CASSKGIVQTGAYEQYF. The CDR3 nucleotides read TGTGCCAGTAGTAAGGGGATCGTACAGACAGGGGCCTACGAGCAGTACTTC.

This clone was detected only once. The genes are TRBV6-5 and TRBJ2-7; 12 nucleotides agree with TRBD2. The CDR3 length is 15 residues. Germline V gene data show CDR1 as MNHEY and CDR2 as SVGAGI. V trimming: 6 bases; J trimming: 0 bases; junction bases outside the gene matches: 3. The CDR3: CASSPTSGSSYEQYF. The CDR3 DNA sequence: TGTGCCAGCAGCCCGACTAGCGGGAGCTCCTACGAGCAGTACTTC.

In regard to this clone: Compared with germline, one end of the junction differs, possibly owing to a read error. Other DNA sequences of this sample code for an identical CDR3. The chain employs TRBV6-2 or TRBV6-3 and TRBJ2-7; D is uncertain. The CDR3 totals 11 residues. The germline gives CDR1 MNHEY, CDR2 SVGEGT. CDR3 in amino acids: CASSHSYEQYF. CDR3 coding DNA: TGTGCCAGCAGTCACTCCTACGAGCAGTACTTC.

This chain connects TRBV5-4 to TRBJ2-3, with no clear D. Trimming removed 0 bases from V and 4 bases from J, with 6 bases in between. This CDR3 spans 13 amino acids. Germline V gene sequence: CDR1 SGHNT, CDR2 YYREEE (reference sequence). DNA for the CDR3: TGTGCCAGCAGCTTGGACCGGGCAGATACGCAGTATTTT. It specifies CASSLDRADTQYF.

V is TRBV4-1 and J is TRBJ2-7, with D perhaps matching TRBD1 (6 bases). Between the trimmed V and J ends, which lost 3 bases and 1 base, there was a span of 13 bases. The CDR3 contains 15 residues. Germline V gene lookup returns CDR1 MGHRA and CDR2 YSYEKL. The CDR3, as DNA: TGCGCCAGCAGCCAGGTAACAGGGTTTTCCTACGAGCAGTACTTC. This encodes CASSQVTGFSYEQYF.

The count of this clone is one. The chain is built from TRBV5-4 and TRBJ2-4, with TRBD2 matching over 9 bases. The germline V gene encodes CDR1 SGHNT and CDR2 YYREEE (reference sequence). This CDR3 comprises 16 residues. Trimming took 9 bases from V and 6 from J; bases not matched to a gene: 16. The chain's CDR3 is CATTGGPSGDRNIQYF. CDR3 sequence (DNA): TGTGCCACCACCGGCGGCCCTAGCGGGGATAGAAACATTCAGTACTTC.

The chain employs TRBV6-5 and TRBJ1-3; D unclear. Germline CDR1 MNHEY, CDR2 SVGAGI. This CDR3 comprises 14 residues. V was pared by 6 bases and J by 0 bases, with 9 bases between. CDR3 protein: CASREGSSGNTIYF. CDR3 sequence (DNA): TGTGCCAGCAGAGAGGGAAGCTCTGGAAACACCATATATTTT.

The CDR3 loop is CASIPGTGDEGILFGANVLTF. The CDR3 DNA follows: TGTGCCAGCATCCCCGGGACAGGGGATGAGGGGATCTTATTTGGGGCCAACGTCCTGACTTTC. The chain joins TRBV3-1 (or the pseudogene TRBV3-2) to TRBJ2-6; 10 nucleotides match TRBD1. The CDR3 sequence is 21 residues long. Losses at the gene ends were 7 bases for V and 3 bases for J; bases not matched to a gene: 21. CDR1 LGHDT and CDR2 YNNKEL come from the germline V gene (reference sequence).

The chain is built from TRBV5-8 and TRBJ2-3; 10 positions agree with TRBD2. CDR3 length equals 16 residues. Germline-derived CDR1 and CDR2 are SGHTS and YDEGEE. The V segment lost 4 bases and the J segment 4 bases; nucleotides outside the gene matches: 9. The CDR3 DNA sequence: TGTGCCAGCAGCCAGGGCGGGACTAGCGCATCAGATACGCAGTATTTT. This encodes CASSQGGTSASDTQYF.

The chain recombines TRBV21-1 with TRBJ2-3; no DNA check was done on the table's D call, TRBD2. TRBV21-1 is annotated as a pseudogene. CDR3 length: 18 amino acids. The CDR3 is CASSKGRTSGRAGDTQYF. CDR3 coding DNA: TGTGCCAGCAGCAAAGGAAGGACTAGCGGGAGGGCCGGAGATACGCAGTATTTT.

The CDR3 sequence is CASSRLGGYEQYF. The CDR3 DNA sequence: TGTGCCAGCAGTCGTCTCGGGGGCTACGAGCAGTACTTC. This chain uses TRBV27 with TRBJ2-7; TRBD2 might be the D (6 bases). The CDR3 runs 13 residues. Germline-derived CDR1 and CDR2 are MNHEY and SMNVEV (reference sequence). The ends were cut back, 5 bases at V and 3 bases at J, with 11 bases in the middle.

The chain recombines TRBV7-2 with TRBJ2-3, with D tentatively TRBD2 (6 bases). V shed 1 base and J shed 4 bases, with 15 bases lying between them. Germline V lookup: CDR1 SGHTA, CDR2 FQGNSA. The CDR3 length is 16 residues. The CDR3 DNA is TGTGCCAGCAGCTTAGTAAGTCGAGCGGGCTCAGATACGCAGTATTTT. It is translated as CASSLVSRAGSDTQYF.

The chain combines TRBV6-5 with TRBJ2-3; 8 bases agree with TRBD1. Germline V CDR1 and CDR2: MNHEY, SVGAGI. Trimming removed 5 bases from V and 9 bases from J; junction bases left unmatched: 10. The CDR3 runs 14 residues. The CDR3 DNA follows: TGTGCCAGCAGTCCGCCATTGACAGGGGCAACGCAGTATTTT. It encodes CASSPPLTGATQYF.

The chain carries TRBV28 and TRBJ1-2, with D perhaps TRBD1 (5 bases). The ends were cut back, 2 bases at V and 2 bases at J, with 9 bases in the middle. The length of the CDR3 is 14 residues. The V gene's germline CDR1 is MDHEN and CDR2 SYDVKM. CDR3 region: CASSLPGQNYGYTF. The CDR3 nucleotides are TGTGCCAGCAGTTTACCCGGACAAAACTATGGCTACACCTTC.

The chain joins TRBV24-1 to TRBJ1-2; no firm D call. Germline V CDR1 and CDR2: KGHDR, SFDVKD. Trimming took off 0 bases at V and 3 bases at J, with 4 bases between the two ends. The CDR3 totals 13 residues. The CDR3 loop reads CATSDLNYYGYTF. As DNA, the CDR3 is TGTGCCACCAGTGATTTGAACTACTATGGCTACACCTTC.

The gene calls are TRBV1 and TRBJ2-7; TRBD2, the table's D call, lacks a check against the DNA. TRBV1 is listed as a pseudogene. This CDR3 spans 16 amino acids. In nucleotides, the CDR3 is TGCACCAGCAGCCAAATATACCGGGAGGGCCCCTACGAGCAGTACTTC. Translating gives CTSSQIYREGPYEQYF.